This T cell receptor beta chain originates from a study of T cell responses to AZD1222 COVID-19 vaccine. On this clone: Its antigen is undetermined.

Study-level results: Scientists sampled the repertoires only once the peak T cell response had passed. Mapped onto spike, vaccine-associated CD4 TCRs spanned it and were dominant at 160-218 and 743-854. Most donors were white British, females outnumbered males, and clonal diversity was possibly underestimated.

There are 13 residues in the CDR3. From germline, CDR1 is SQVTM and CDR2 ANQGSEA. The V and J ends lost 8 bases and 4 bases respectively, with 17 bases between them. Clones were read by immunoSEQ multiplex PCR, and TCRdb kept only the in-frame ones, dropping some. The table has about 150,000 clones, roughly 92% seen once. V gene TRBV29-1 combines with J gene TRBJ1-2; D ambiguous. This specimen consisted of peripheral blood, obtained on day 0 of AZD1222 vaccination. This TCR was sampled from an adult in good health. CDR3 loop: CSTLHGPTYGYTF. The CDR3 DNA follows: TGCAGCACTCTCCACGGACCTACCTATGGCTACACCTTC.